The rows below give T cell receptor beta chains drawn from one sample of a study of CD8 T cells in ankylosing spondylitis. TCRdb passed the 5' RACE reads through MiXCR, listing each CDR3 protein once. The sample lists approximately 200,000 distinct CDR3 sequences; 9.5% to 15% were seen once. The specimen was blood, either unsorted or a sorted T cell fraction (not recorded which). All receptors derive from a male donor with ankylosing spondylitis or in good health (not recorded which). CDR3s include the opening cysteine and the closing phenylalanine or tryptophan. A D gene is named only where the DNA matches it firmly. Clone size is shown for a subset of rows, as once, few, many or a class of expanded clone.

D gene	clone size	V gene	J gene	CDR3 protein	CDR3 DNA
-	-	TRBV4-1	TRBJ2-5	CASSSAETQYF	TGCGCCAGCAGCTCCGCCGAGACCCAGTACTTC
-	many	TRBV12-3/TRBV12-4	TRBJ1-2	CASSWPGGRVGYTF	TGTGCCAGCAGTTGGCCGGGGGGAAGGGTAGGCTACACCTTC
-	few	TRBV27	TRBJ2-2	CASSLYTSGELFF	TGTGCCAGCAGTCTTTATACTTCCGGGGAGCTGTTTTTT
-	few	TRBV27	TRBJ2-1	CASSLSSGNEQFF	TGTGCCAGCAGTTTATCCAGCGGGAATGAGCAGTTCTTC
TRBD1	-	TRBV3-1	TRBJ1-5	CASITPRDRAWQPQHF	TGTGCCAGCATCACGCCCCGGGACAGGGCATGGCAGCCCCAGCATTTT
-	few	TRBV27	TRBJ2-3	CASSLGRVGADTQYF	TGTGCCAGCAGTTTGGGGAGAGTAGGGGCAGATACGCAGTATTTT
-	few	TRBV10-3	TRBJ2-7	CAISESLGGRGSYEQYF	TGTGCCATCAGTGAGTCATTAGGGGGAAGAGGGTCCTACGAGCAGTACTTC
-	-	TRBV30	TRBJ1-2	CAWSLDGPGYTF	TGTGCCTGGAGTTTAGACGGCCCTGGCTACACCTTC
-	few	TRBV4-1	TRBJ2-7	CASSQDFQISLLYEQYF	TGCGCCAGCAGCCAAGATTTTCAAATCTCTTTGCTCTACGAGCAGTACTTC
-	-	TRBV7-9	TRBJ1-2	CASSFDGYSGYTF	TGTGCCAGCAGCTTCGACGGCTACTCTGGCTACACCTTC
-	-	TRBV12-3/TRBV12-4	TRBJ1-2	CASSHWPPGYTF	TGTGCCAGCAGCCACTGGCCTCCCGGATACACCTTC
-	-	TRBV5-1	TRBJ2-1	CASSLDSYEQFF	TGCGCCAGCAGCCTTGACAGTTATGAGCAGTTCTTC
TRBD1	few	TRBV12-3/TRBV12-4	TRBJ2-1	CASSFTMGQPYNEQFF	TGTGCCAGCAGTTTCACTATGGGACAGCCCTACAATGAGCAGTTCTTC
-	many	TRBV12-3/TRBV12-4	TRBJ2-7	CASSLGMGNPYEQYF	TGTGCCAGCAGTTTAGGGATGGGAAATCCCTACGAGCAGTACTTC
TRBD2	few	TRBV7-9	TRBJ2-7	CASSTLAGLVGQYF	TGTGCCAGCAGCACCCTAGCGGGGCTGGTTGGGCAGTACTTC
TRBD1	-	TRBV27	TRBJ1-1	CASSLTGQYTEAFF	TGTGCCAGCAGTTTAACGGGACAGTACACTGAAGCTTTCTTT